Following are 15 T cell receptor beta chains from one sample sequenced in a study of CD8 T cells in Susac syndrome. The authors reverse transcribed about 0.5 to 1 ug RNA with random hexamers. TCRdb ran MiXCR on the immunoSEQ multiplex PCR reads and lists one entry per CDR3 protein. The data show roughly 150,000 distinct CDR3 sequences, just under 97% seen once. The sequenced sample was CD8+ T cells from PBMCs. These receptors all stem from a human donor with multiple sclerosis.

This chain joins TRBV2 and TRBJ2-1; possible D gene TRBD1, 5 bases. The CDR3 is 14 amino acids. Per germline, CDR1 SNHLY and CDR2 FYNNEI. V was cut by 2 bases and J by 5 bases, with 10 bases left in between. The CDR3 is CASSESTGHNEQFF. For the CDR3, the DNA is TGTGCCAGCAGTGAATCAACAGGCCACAATGAGCAGTTCTTC.

This clonotype was seen once. V gene TRBV6-6 combines with J gene TRBJ2-5; 9 bases are shared with TRBD1. The end of the DNA aligns better with TRBJ2-7, so the J call may be wrong. CDR3 length equals 16 residues. Germline V CDR1 and CDR2: MNHNY, SVGAGI (reference sequence). CDR3 coding DNA: TGTGCCAGCAGTTACTCGACGGGACAGGGAGACTACGAGCAGTACGTC. Its translation: CASSYSTGQGDYEQYV.

The chain combines TRBV20-1 with TRBJ1-2; D possibly corresponds to TRBD1 (5 bases). CDR3 length: 12 residues. The V gene's germline CDR1 is DFQATT and CDR2 SNEGSKA (reference sequence). The V and J ends lost 3 bases and 4 bases respectively, with 9 bases between them. The chain's CDR3 is CSARGEGYGYTF. CDR3 nucleotide sequence: TGCAGTGCTAGGGGGGAGGGCTATGGCTACACCTTC.

The V and J genes are TRBV20-1 and TRBJ2-7, with D unclear. The V end was cut by 0 bases, the J end by 5 bases, with 17 bases between. The CDR3 consists of 15 residues. CDR1 DFQATT and CDR2 SNEGSKA come from the germline V gene (reference sequence). CDR3 residues: CSARDEAAFWDEQYF. As DNA, the CDR3 is TGCAGTGCTAGAGATGAGGCCGCTTTTTGGGACGAGCAGTACTTC.

This chain connects TRBV5-1 to TRBJ2-2; 7 positions match TRBD1. The CDR3 has 16 amino acids. Germline assignment: CDR1 SGHRS and CDR2 YFSETQ. V was pared by 0 bases and J by 1 base, with 3 bases of the junction left unmatched. CDR3 nucleotide sequence: TGCGCCAGCAGCTTGGGTGACAGGGAGAACACCGGGGAGCTGTTTTTT. Translation gives CASSLGDRENTGELFF.

The rearrangement links TRBV9 to TRBJ2-6, with D perhaps TRBD2 (5 bases). Germline V gene sequence: CDR1 SGDLS, CDR2 YYNGEE. Deletions cut 3 bases from V and 0 bases from J, with 10 bases between. The CDR3 totals 16 residues. CDR3 sequence: CASSEDRDSGANVLTF. The CDR3 DNA reads TGTGCCAGCAGCGAGGATCGGGACTCTGGGGCCAACGTCCTGACTTTC.

CDR3 sequence: CASSSTTSGVGNEQFF. The CDR3 nucleotides are TGTGCCAGCAGCTCAACGACTAGCGGGGTTGGCAATGAGCAGTTCTTC. The V and J genes are TRBV9 and TRBJ2-1; 11 nucleotides align to TRBD2. With V trimmed by 4 bases and J by 6 bases, 9 bases remained unmatched. Looked up from germline, CDR1 is SGDLS and CDR2 is YYNGEE. The length of the CDR3 is 16 residues.

The rearrangement uses TRBV7-8 and TRBJ2-3; TRBD2 aligns across 13 bases. The CDR3 is 15 residues long. Germline-derived CDR1 and CDR2 are SGHVS and FQNEAQ. The V segment lost 5 bases and the J segment 8 bases; nucleotides outside the gene matches: 7. The CDR3 nucleotides read TGTGCCAGCAGCGACACTAGCGGGGGGGGGATTACGCAGTATTTT. Protein: CASSDTSGGGITQYF.

V usage is TRBV2 and J usage is TRBJ2-7, with D perhaps TRBD1 (6 bases). In germline, CDR1 is SNHLY, CDR2 FYNNEI. The CDR3 extends over 15 amino acids. Trimming removed 6 bases at V and 3 bases at J, with 18 bases between. The CDR3 DNA is TGTGCCAGCAGGGACCGCACAGGGTTGGACTACGAGCAGTACTTC. Translation: CASRDRTGLDYEQYF.

As concerns this clonotype: One end of the junction varies from germline; a read error may be responsible. V and J are TRBV29-1 and TRBJ1-1; D not resolved. CDR3 size: 12 residues. Germline CDR1 is SQVTM and CDR2 is ANQGSEA. The CDR3: CSVESGPLEVFF. The DNA of the CDR3 is TGCAGCGTTGAGTCCGGGCCGCTTGAAGTTTTCTTT.

The rearrangement links TRBV19 to TRBJ1-5; D uncertain. Germline CDR1 reads LNHDA; CDR2 reads SQIVND (reference sequence). V was clipped by 6 bases and J by 8 bases, with 11 bases between them. There are 12 residues in the CDR3. Here the CDR3 reads CASRSGGEPQHF. CDR3 DNA sequence: TGTGCCAGTAGATCCGGCGGGGAGCCCCAGCATTTT.

J is TRBJ2-3 and V is TRBV13; TRBD2 matches at 7 bases. This CDR3 spans 14 amino acids. The germline CDR1 and CDR2 sequences are PRHDT and FYEKMQ (reference sequence). V shed 3 bases, J shed 6 bases, and the junction held 6 bases outside the gene matches. CDR3 sequence: CASSFKGGVDTQYF. CDR3 bases: TGTGCCAGCAGCTTCAAGGGAGGGGTGGATACGCAGTATTTT. Supplemented by reference TRBV13 and TRBJ2-3, the full variable domain reads AAGVIQSPRHLIKEKRETATLKCYPIPRHDTVYWYQQGPGQDPQFLISFYEKMQSDKGSIPDRFSAQQFSDYHSELNMSSLELGDSALYFCASSFKGGVDTQYFGPGTRLTVL.

This chain joins TRBV5-1 and TRBJ2-1; perhaps TRBD1 as D (6 bases). This CDR3 contains 15 residues. V was clipped by 2 bases and J by 4 bases, with 13 bases between them. Germline V gene sequence: CDR1 SGHRS, CDR2 YFSETQ. The CDR3 DNA sequence: TGCGCCAGCAGCTTAGGGACAAGAGAGTACAATGAGCAGTTCTTC. Protein: CASSLGTREYNEQFF.

This clonotype appeared a few times. The chain recombines TRBV3-1 with TRBJ2-5; D is perhaps TRBD1 (6 bases). Trimming pared 0 bases from V and 1 base from J, leaving 9 bases between. The CDR3 has 15 residues. Germline CDR1 LGHDT, CDR2 YNNKEL (reference sequence). The CDR3 DNA sequence: TGTGCCAGCAGCCAAGAGGACAGTTTCCAAGAGACCCAGTACTTC. This gives the protein CASSQEDSFQETQYF.

The chain uses TRBV2 and TRBJ2-7; tentative D call: TRBD1 (6 bases). Trimming shortened V by 1 base and J by 6 bases, and 16 bases separated the two germline ends. Germline V gene lookup returns CDR1 SNHLY and CDR2 FYNNEI. This CDR3 contains 15 residues. The CDR3 here is CASSEGQAVYGEQYV. The CDR3 nucleotides read TGTGCCAGCAGTGAAGGACAGGCGGTATACGGCGAGCAGTACGTC.